These 31 T cell receptor beta chains were all obtained from the same sample, sequenced in a study of tumor and adjacent non-tumor tissue in lung cancer. No cell sorting was done before RNA was extracted from the tissue. Distant lung tissue was collected more than 3 cm away from the tumor edge. Three rounds of nested PCR, following a modified ARM-PCR protocol, produced the TCRbeta library. TCRdb independently ran MiXCR on the multiplex PCR reads; one entry per CDR3 protein. The sample lists 75,000 to 80,000 distinct CDR3 sequences, approximately 82% occurring once. Material: distant non-tumor lung tissue. Receptors were obtained from a man in his 70s with non-small cell lung cancer.

This chain connects TRBV20-1 to TRBJ2-3; 10 bases fit TRBD2. With V trimmed by 6 bases and J by 5 bases, 8 bases remained unmatched. The CDR3 covers 14 residues. Germline-derived CDR1 and CDR2 are DFQATT and SNEGSKA (reference sequence). The CDR3 DNA sequence: TGCAGTGCCACAGTAGCGGGAGGTAAAGATACGCAGTATTTT. It codes for CSATVAGGKDTQYF.

Regarding this clonotype: It may be a read error: a sequence one base away is much more abundant. The J gene is TRBJ2-3, the V gene TRBV10-1; a weak D match, TRBD2 (7 bases). Trimming left V 4 bases short and J 2 bases short, with 10 bases between. This CDR3 has 14 residues. CDR1 is WNHNN and CDR2 is SYGVQD in the germline V gene (reference sequence). The CDR3 DNA is TGCGCCAGCAGTGTGGGGGGGCCCACAGATACGCAGTATTTT. The encoded protein is CASSVGGPTDTQYF.

As regards this clonotype: An end of the junction does not agree with germline; a read error may underlie this. The chain employs TRBV5-6 and TRBJ2-7; perhaps TRBD2 as D (6 bases). The CDR3 covers 18 residues. Germline loops: CDR1 SGHDT, CDR2 YYEEEE. CDR3 sequence (DNA): TGTGCTAGCAGCTCAAATCCCAAGGTACTAGCAATCCCCTACGAGCAGTACTTC. It encodes CASSSNPKVLAIPYEQYF.

A note on this clonotype: One end of the junction fails to match germline, which may point to a read error. The V gene is TRBV28, the J gene TRBJ2-7; perhaps D is TRBD1 or TRBD2 (5 bases each). CDR1 and CDR2 from the germline V gene are MDHEN and SYDVKM. This CDR3 has 11 residues. CDR3 nucleotide sequence: TGTGCCAGTGCCGGGGCAAAAGGGCAGTATTTC. Translated, it gives CASAGAKGQYF.

With respect to this clonotype: A much more abundant neighbour one base away suggests this may be a read error. The V and J genes are TRBV6-6 and TRBJ1-1; D gene ambiguous. V gave up 9 bases and J gave up 6 bases, with 14 bases separating them. This CDR3 comprises 12 residues. Germline V gives CDR1 MNHNY, CDR2 SVGAGI (reference sequence). CDR3 sequence reads: CARRLPDAEAFF. The DNA of the CDR3 is TGTGCCAGGAGACTCCCTGACGCTGAAGCTTTCTTT.

On this clonotype: An end of the junction does not agree with germline; a read error may underlie this. This sequence joins TRBV12-3 or TRBV12-4 and TRBJ1-3; 9 nucleotides align to TRBD1. This CDR3 contains 18 residues. The CDR3 spells CANSRPGTGIGSGKTIYF. CDR3 bases: TGTGCCAACAGTCGTCCCGGGACAGGGATCGGTTCTGGAAAGACCATATATTTT.

In this sample, this clonotype turned up many times. The CDR3 sequence: CASSFSREQYF. The CDR3 bases are TGTGCCAGCAGTTTCTCCCGCGAGCAGTACTTC. V usage is TRBV12-3 or TRBV12-4 and J usage is TRBJ2-7; no definite D call. The CDR3 is made up of 11 amino acids. The germline V and J ends were trimmed by 3 bases and 6 bases, with 6 bases remaining between them.

The V gene is TRBV12-3 or TRBV12-4, the J gene TRBJ2-1; D is perhaps TRBD1 or TRBD2 (6 bases each). This CDR3 contains 17 residues. Trimming left V 3 bases short and J 1 base short, with 16 bases between. The CDR3 is CASSFVGGGFSYNEQFF. The CDR3 bases are TGTGCCAGCAGTTTCGTGGGGGGCGGTTTTTCCTACAATGAGCAGTTCTTC.

The sample holds a few counts of this clonotype. The rearrangement links TRBV7-9 to TRBJ1-1; D possibly corresponds to TRBD1 (5 bases). The CDR3 sequence is 12 residues long. Germline values: CDR1 SEHNR, CDR2 FQNEAQ (reference sequence). The CDR3 DNA reads TGTGGCACGACCGGGGACTACACTGAAGCTTTCTTT. Its translation: CGTTGDYTEAFF.

With regard to this clonotype: The CDR3 does not end in the conserved phenylalanine or tryptophan, so this is likely a read error. This chain joins TRBV29-1 and TRBJ1-5; no clear D. This CDR3 comprises 12 residues. Germline loops: CDR1 SQVTM, CDR2 ANQGSEA. V was shortened by 6 bases and J by 9 bases, with 15 bases between the two germline ends. In DNA, the CDR3 is TGCAGCGTATGTCAACCGGGCGCGCCCCAGCATTCT. Residues: CSVCQPGAPQHS.

The chain employs TRBV2 and TRBJ2-1; D is uncertain. The germline V and J ends were trimmed by 8 bases and 9 bases, with 14 bases remaining between them. Germline CDR1 SNHLY, CDR2 FYNNEI. This CDR3 has 12 amino acids. Written as DNA, the CDR3 is TGTGCCAGCTGGCCATCTATATTTGAGCAGTTCTTC. This sequence encodes CASWPSIFEQFF.

Details on this clonotype: At one end the junction does not follow the germline gene, possibly because of a read error. This rearrangement joins TRBV11-2 to TRBJ2-1; D gene uncertain. The CDR3 length is 15 residues. Germline CDR1 SGHAT, CDR2 FQNNGV. The CDR3 sequence is CASSLGRRSYNEQFF. Written as DNA, the CDR3 is TGTGCCAGCAGCTTGGGCAGGAGATCCTACAATGAACAGTTCTTC.

A word on this clonotype: One end of the junction does not line up with germline, which may come from a read error. V usage is TRBV6-5 and J usage is TRBJ1-6; D may be TRBD1 (5 bases). Per the germline V gene, CDR1 is MNHEY and CDR2 is SVGAGI. There are 14 residues in the CDR3. CDR3 bases: TGTGCCATCAGTTACTCGACTGGGGGTTCACCCCTCCATTTT. It translates to CAISYSTGGSPLHF.

Note on this clonotype: At one end, the junction sequence differs from germline, possibly due to a read error. The chain carries TRBV11-2 and TRBJ2-3, with D hard to call. The germline V gene encodes CDR1 SGHAT and CDR2 FQNNGV. This CDR3 contains 19 residues. CDR3 sequence: CASSLPSRSASTLPDTQNF. CDR3 DNA sequence: TGTGCCAGCAGCCTCCCCAGCCGGAGTGCCTCAACGCTCCCAGATACGCAGAATTTT.

The chain uses TRBV14 and TRBJ2-2; tentative D call: TRBD1 (6 bases). The CDR3 has 13 amino acids. Germline lookup yields CDR1 SGHDN and CDR2 FVKESK. In nucleotides, the CDR3 is TGTGACACCAGCCTGACAGGTCCCGGGGAGCTGTTTTTT. This sequence encodes CDTSLTGPGELFF.

Regarding this clonotype: A read error is possible here, since a much larger clone lies one base away. The genes are TRBV4-1 and TRBJ2-5; 7 positions agree with TRBD1. This CDR3 contains 15 residues. The germline CDR1 and CDR2 sequences are MGHRA and YSYEKL. The CDR3 sequence is CAGSQDLTGSATQYF. CDR3 in DNA: TGCGCCGGCAGCCAAGATTTGACAGGGTCCGCGACCCAGTACTTC.

The chain links TRBV19 to TRBJ1-1, with 7 bases matching TRBD1. V was pared by 4 bases and J by 4 bases, with 9 bases of the junction left unmatched. Germline-derived CDR1 and CDR2 are LNHDA and SQIVND (reference sequence). The CDR3 has 15 amino acids. CDR3 amino acids: CASSNNRGRGTEAFF. The CDR3, as DNA: TGTGCCAGTAGTAACAATAGGGGGCGCGGCACTGAAGCTTTCTTT.

This clonotype has just a few counts. Being one base from a much bigger clone, this may be a read error. V and J are TRBV6-2 or TRBV6-3 and TRBJ2-7; D not certain. Deletions cut 5 bases from V and 6 bases from J, with 8 bases between. Per germline, CDR1 MNHEY and CDR2 SVGEGT. CDR3 length equals 11 residues. CDR3: CASSIWGEQYF. The DNA for the CDR3 is TGTGCCAGCAGTATCTGGGGCGAGCAGTACTTC.

A word on this clonotype: The junction departs from the called germline gene at one end, perhaps through a read error. This chain connects TRBV12-3 or TRBV12-4 to TRBJ1-3; 9 nucleotides match TRBD1. This CDR3 contains 18 residues. The CDR3 bases are TGTGCCAGCAGTCTTCCCGGGACAGGGATCGGCTCTAGAAACTCCATATATTTT. It is translated as CASSLPGTGIGSRNSIYF.

Notes on this clonotype: Just one base apart from a much larger clone, this may be a read error. This chain joins TRBV4-1 and TRBJ1-6; D not certain. The CDR3 is 15 amino acids. CDR1 and CDR2 (germline): MGHRA, YSYEKL. Trimming removed 4 bases from V and 5 bases from J, with 12 bases in between. The CDR3: CASSPMAENNSPLHF. The CDR3 nucleotides are TGCGCCAGCAGCCCCATGGCAGAGAATAATTCACCCCTCCACTTT.

The chain couples TRBV6-2 or TRBV6-3 to TRBJ1-1, with D maybe TRBD1 (6 bases). Trimming removed 10 bases at V and 8 bases at J, with 26 bases between. The germline gives CDR1 MNHEY, CDR2 SVGEGT. This CDR3 is built from 15 residues. As DNA, the CDR3 is TGTGCCATCTCACCTTTTGTGGGACAAAGAAGAGAAGCTTTCTTT. Its protein product is CAISPFVGQRREAFF.

The table lists this clonotype with a count of one. The rearrangement links TRBV13 to TRBJ1-1; tentative D call: TRBD1 (5 bases). This CDR3 comprises 15 residues. CDR1 is PRHDT and CDR2 is FYEKMQ in the germline V gene (reference sequence). V shed 5 bases and J shed 7 bases, with 20 bases lying between them. CDR3 loop: CASSPGTGSNSEAFF. The CDR3 DNA is TGTGCCAGCAGCCCTGGTACAGGTTCGAATAGTGAAGCTTTCTTT. Filled out from reference TRBV13 and TRBJ1-1, the complete variable domain reads AAGVIQSPRHLIKEKRETATLKCYPIPRHDTVYWYQQGPGQDPQFLISFYEKMQSDKGSIPDRFSAQQFSDYHSELNMSSLELGDSALYFCASSPGTGSNSEAFFGQGTRLTVV.

The chain couples TRBV29-1 to TRBJ2-4; tentative D call: TRBD1 (6 bases). Germline V lookup: CDR1 SQVTM, CDR2 ANQGSEA. Trimming removed 4 bases at V and 12 bases at J, with 13 bases between. This CDR3 comprises 11 residues. In DNA, the CDR3 is TGCAGCGTTGTAGGGGGAAACGATCAGTACTTC. Protein product: CSVVGGNDQYF.

As concerns this clonotype: One junction end does not reproduce the germline sequence, and a read error may be involved. The genes are TRBV11-2 and TRBJ2-5, with D perhaps assigned TRBD1 or TRBD2 (6 bases each). The CDR3 spans 18 residues. Germline values: CDR1 SGHAT, CDR2 FQNNGV. The CDR3, as DNA: TGTGTCAGCAGCTTTGTATGGACTAACGGGGGCCGACAAGAGACCCAGTACTTC. The encoded protein is CVSSFVWTNGGRQETQYF.

With regard to this clonotype: A much more abundant neighbour one base away suggests this may be a read error. The CDR3 reads CGSSFSGSFYNEQFF. The CDR3 DNA follows: TGTGGCAGCAGCTTTAGCGGGAGTTTCTACAATGAGCAGTTCTTC. The rearrangement joins TRBV5-5 to TRBJ2-1, with TRBD2 identical over 9 bases. Germline V gene lookup returns CDR1 SGHKS and CDR2 YYEKEE (reference sequence). The CDR3 runs 15 residues.

This clonotype was counted a few times. One base away lies a much larger clone, so this may be a sequencing read error. V and J are TRBV12-3 or TRBV12-4 and TRBJ2-1; D is unclear. The CDR3 is 13 amino acids. The CDR3 loop is CTSSQYSANEQFF. The CDR3 nucleotides are TGTACCAGCAGTCAATATAGTGCGAATGAGCAGTTCTTC.

Regarding this clonotype: Germline and junction disagree at one end, which may indicate a read error. The chain uses TRBV29-1 and TRBJ1-2; tentatively, D is TRBD1 (5 bases). Looked up from germline, CDR1 is SQVTM and CDR2 is ANQGSEA. The CDR3 covers 11 residues. This CDR3 reads CRVTAKYGYTF. The CDR3 DNA follows: TGCAGAGTGACAGCTAAATATGGATACACCTTC.

Relative to its sample, this clonotype is large. The chain recombines TRBV5-5 with TRBJ2-5; D uncertain. Germline CDR1 reads SGHKS; CDR2 reads YYEKEE (reference sequence). CDR3 size: 13 residues. V shed 0 bases and J shed 5 bases, with 8 bases lying between them. The CDR3 nucleotides read TGTGCCAGCAGCTTGGTCAGTCCGGAGACCCAGTACTTC. Translation: CASSLVSPETQYF.

This clonotype was found many times. The chain uses TRBV29-1 and TRBJ2-4; D might be TRBD1 or TRBD2, each matching 6 bases. V dropped 0 bases and J dropped 8 bases, with 17 bases sitting between them. This CDR3 spans 15 amino acids. Per germline, CDR1 SQVTM and CDR2 ANQGSEA. The CDR3 is CSVEDRGTMGYIQYF. The CDR3 DNA follows: TGCAGCGTTGAAGATCGGGGGACAATGGGGTACATTCAGTACTTC. Using reference TRBV29-1 and TRBJ2-4 for the parts outside the CDR3, the full variable domain is SAVISQKPSRDICQRGTSLTIQCQVDSQVTMMFWYRQQPGQSLTLIATANQGSEATYESGFVIDKFPISRPNLTFSTLTVSNMSPEDSSIYLCSVEDRGTMGYIQYFGAGTRLSVL.

The count of this clonotype is one. Germline and junction disagree at one end, which may indicate a read error. The V call is TRBV12-3 or TRBV12-4, the J call TRBJ2-7, with a weak D call TRBD2 (5 bases). The CDR3 sequence is 14 residues long. The CDR3 coding sequence is TGTGACAGCAGTTTATCTGGGAGTCGGTACGAACAGTATTTC. It is translated as CDSSLSGSRYEQYF.

This chain connects TRBV12-3 or TRBV12-4 to TRBJ1-2; D unclear. Trimming left V 9 bases short and J 4 bases short, with 15 bases between. This CDR3 comprises 13 residues. Written as DNA, the CDR3 is TGTGCCAGAATTCCGGCCAGAGCCTATGGCTACACCTTC. Translation gives CARIPARAYGYTF.